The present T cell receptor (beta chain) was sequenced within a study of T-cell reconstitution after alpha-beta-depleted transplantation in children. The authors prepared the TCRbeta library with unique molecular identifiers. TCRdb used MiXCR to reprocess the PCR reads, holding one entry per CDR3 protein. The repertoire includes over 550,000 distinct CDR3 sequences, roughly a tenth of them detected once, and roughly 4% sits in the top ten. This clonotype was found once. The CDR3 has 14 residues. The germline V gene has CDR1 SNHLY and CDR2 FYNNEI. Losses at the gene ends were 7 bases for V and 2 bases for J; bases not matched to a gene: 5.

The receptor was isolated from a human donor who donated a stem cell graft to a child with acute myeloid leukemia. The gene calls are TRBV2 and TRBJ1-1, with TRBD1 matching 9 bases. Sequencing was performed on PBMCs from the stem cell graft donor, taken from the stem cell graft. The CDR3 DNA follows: TGTGCCAGCACCGGGACAGGGAAAAACACTGAAGCTTTCTTT. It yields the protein CASTGTGKNTEAFF.